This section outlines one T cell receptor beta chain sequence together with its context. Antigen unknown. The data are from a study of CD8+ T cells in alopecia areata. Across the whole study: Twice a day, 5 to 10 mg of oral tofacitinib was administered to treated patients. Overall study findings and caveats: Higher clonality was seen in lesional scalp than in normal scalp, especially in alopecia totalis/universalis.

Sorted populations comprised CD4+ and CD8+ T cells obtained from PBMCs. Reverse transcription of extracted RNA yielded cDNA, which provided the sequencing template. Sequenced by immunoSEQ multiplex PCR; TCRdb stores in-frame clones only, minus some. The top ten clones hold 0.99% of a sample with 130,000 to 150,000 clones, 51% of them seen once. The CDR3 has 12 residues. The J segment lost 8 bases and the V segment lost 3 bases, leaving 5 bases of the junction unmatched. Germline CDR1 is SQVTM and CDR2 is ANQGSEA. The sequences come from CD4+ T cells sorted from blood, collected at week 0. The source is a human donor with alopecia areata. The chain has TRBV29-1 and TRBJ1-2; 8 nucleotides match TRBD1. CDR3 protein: CSVEGTGGGYTF. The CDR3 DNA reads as TGCAGCGTTGAGGGGACAGGAGGCGGCTACACCTTC.